Reported below is one T cell receptor beta chain. The sample comes from a study of blood T cell repertoires in COVID-19. Authors' data handling: Reference gene primer amplification gave nucleated cell count estimates. Assay used: immunoSEQ multiplex PCR; TCRdb lists only in-frame clones, some missing. Clonal size and the V and J genes are those of that table, whereas D and trimming came from the DNA. The sample holds around 60,000 clones, around 91% seen once. Germline assignment: CDR1 SGDLS and CDR2 YYNGEE. This CDR3 contains 18 residues. The V gene lost 0 bases and the J gene lost 1 base, with 17 bases spanning the gap.

This receptor was obtained from a woman aged 55-69 years with COVID-19, enrolled during active disease. The chain has TRBV9 and TRBJ1-3; D ambiguous. The specimen sequenced was peripheral blood. The CDR3 sequence is CASSVVAGHPSSGNTIYF. DNA for the CDR3: TGTGCCAGCAGCGTAGTTGCGGGCCACCCGAGTTCTGGAAACACCATATATTTT.